This T cell receptor beta chain was obtained from a study of cytomegalovirus exposure and HLA in healthy donors. Regarding the study as a whole: Another analysis was done later, and it associated approximately 18,000 TCR beta sequences with HLA alleles at 0.05 false discovery rate.

Germline-derived CDR1 and CDR2 are SGHNT and YENEEA. The V gene lost 10 bases and the J gene lost 1 base, with 7 bases spanning the gap. The CDR3 runs to 12 residues. A multiplex PCR was run with 60 Vbeta primers and 13 Jbeta primers. The table came from immunoSEQ multiplex PCR; TCRdb's copy has only in-frame clones and leaves some out. The sample lists 110,000 or so clones; approximately 80% were seen once. In the case of this clone: Antigen unknown.

The sequencing input was PBMCs. This sequence was found in a woman aged 18-35 years in good health and CMV-seronegative. The chain is built from TRBV11-3 and TRBJ2-2; tentatively, D is TRBD1 (6 bases). In nucleotides, the CDR3 is TGTGCCATACAGGGGAACACCGGGGAGCTGTTTTTT. It translates to CAIQGNTGELFF.